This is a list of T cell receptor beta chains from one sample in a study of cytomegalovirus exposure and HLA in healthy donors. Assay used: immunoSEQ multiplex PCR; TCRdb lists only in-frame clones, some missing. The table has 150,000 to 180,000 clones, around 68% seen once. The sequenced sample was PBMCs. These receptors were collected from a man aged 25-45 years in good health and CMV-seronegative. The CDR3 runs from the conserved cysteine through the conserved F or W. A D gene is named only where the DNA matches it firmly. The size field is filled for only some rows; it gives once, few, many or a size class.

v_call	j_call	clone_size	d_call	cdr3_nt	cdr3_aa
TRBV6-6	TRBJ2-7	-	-	TGTGCCAGCAGTAACATCCCTTACGAGCAGTACTTC	CASSNIPYEQYF
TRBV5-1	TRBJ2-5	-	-	TGCGCCAGCAGAGAGAATGTTGAGACCCAGTACTTC	CASRENVETQYF
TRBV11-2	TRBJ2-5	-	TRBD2	TGTGCCAGCAGCTCCCGGGGGGGCCAAGAGACCCAGTACTTC	CASSSRGGQETQYF
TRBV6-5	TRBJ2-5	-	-	TGTGCCAGCAGCCCATCCACTAGAGGAGAGACCCAGTACTTC	CASSPSTRGETQYF
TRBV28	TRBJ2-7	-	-	TGTGCCAGCAGACTGGAGCAGGGGTCCCCCTACGAGCAGTACTTC	CASRLEQGSPYEQYF
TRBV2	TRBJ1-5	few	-	TGTGCCAGCAGTGTAAACAGGCAGCCCCAGCATTTT	CASSVNRQPQHF
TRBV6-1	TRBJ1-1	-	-	TGTGCCAGCAGGTGGACACCTGACACTGAAGCTTTCTTT	CASRWTPDTEAFF
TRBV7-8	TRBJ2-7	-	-	TGTGCCAGCAGCTTAGGGCAGGGGCCAACCTACGAGCAGTACTTC	CASSLGQGPTYEQYF
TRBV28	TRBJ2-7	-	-	TGTGCCAGCAGTTTCCTCACCCTCGTGGAGGGCTACGAGCAGTACTTC	CASSFLTLVEGYEQYF
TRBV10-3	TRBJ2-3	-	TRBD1	TGTGCCATCAGTGGGACTGGACAGGGGCGCACAGATACGCAGTATTTT	CAISGTGQGRTDTQYF
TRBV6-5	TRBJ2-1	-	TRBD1	TGTGCCAGCAGAATCGCTCGGGACAGGGGGGCTGAGCAGTTCTTC	CASRIARDRGAEQFF
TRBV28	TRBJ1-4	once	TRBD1	TGTGCCAGCAGTATGGGACAGGGGGACGAAAAACTGTTTTTT	CASSMGQGDEKLFF
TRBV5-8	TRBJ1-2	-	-	TGTGCCAGCAGCTCACCGGGACTGACCGTCTATGGCTACACCTTC	CASSSPGLTVYGYTF
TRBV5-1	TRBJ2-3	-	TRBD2	TGCGCCAGCAGCACCTTACTAGCGGGGGGCACAGATACGCAGTATTTT	CASSTLLAGGTDTQYF
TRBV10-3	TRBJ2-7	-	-	TGTGCCATCAGTGAGGCCGCCCACGAGGGAGAGCAGTACTTC	CAISEAAHEGEQYF
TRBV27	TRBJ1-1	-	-	TGTGCCAGCAGGACGGGAAACACTGAAGCTTTCTTT	CASRTGNTEAFF
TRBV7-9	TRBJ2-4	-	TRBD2	TGTGCCAGCAGAGGACTAGCGTTGGACATTCAGTACTTC	CASRGLALDIQYF
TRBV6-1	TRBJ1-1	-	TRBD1	TGTGCCAGCAGTGCTCCCGGGACAGGGGTGTATGGCACTGAAGCTTTCTTT	CASSAPGTGVYGTEAFF
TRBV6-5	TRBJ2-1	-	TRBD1	TGTGCCAGCAGGAAGGACAGGAGCTCCTACAATGAGCAGTTCTTC	CASRKDRSSYNEQFF
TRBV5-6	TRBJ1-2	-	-	TGTGCCAGCAGCTTGACACAGCGGGGGAACTATGGCTACACCTTC	CASSLTQRGNYGYTF
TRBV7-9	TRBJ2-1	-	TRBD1	TGTGCCAGCAGTTCCGGGGACAGGGACTACAATGAGCAGTTCTTC	CASSSGDRDYNEQFF
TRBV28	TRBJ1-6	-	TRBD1	TGTGCCAGCAATCGATCCGGGACAGGGTATTCACCCCTCCACTTT	CASNRSGTGYSPLHF
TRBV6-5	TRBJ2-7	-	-	TGTGCCAGCAGTTACTCATTAACAGGGTCGTACGAGCAGTACTTC	CASSYSLTGSYEQYF